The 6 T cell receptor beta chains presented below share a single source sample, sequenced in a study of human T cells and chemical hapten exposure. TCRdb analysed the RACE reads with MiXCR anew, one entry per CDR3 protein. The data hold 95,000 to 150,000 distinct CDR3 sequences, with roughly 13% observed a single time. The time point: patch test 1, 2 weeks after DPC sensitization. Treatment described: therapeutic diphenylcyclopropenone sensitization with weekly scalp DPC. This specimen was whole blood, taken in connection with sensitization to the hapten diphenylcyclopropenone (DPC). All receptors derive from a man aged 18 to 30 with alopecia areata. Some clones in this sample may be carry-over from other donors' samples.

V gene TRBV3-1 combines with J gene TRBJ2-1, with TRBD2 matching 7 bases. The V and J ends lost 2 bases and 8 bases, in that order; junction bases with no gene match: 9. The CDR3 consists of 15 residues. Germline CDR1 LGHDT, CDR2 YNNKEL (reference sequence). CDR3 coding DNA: TGTGCCAGCAGCCAAAAGCCTACTAGCGCCTATGAGCAGTTCTTC. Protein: CASSQKPTSAYEQFF.

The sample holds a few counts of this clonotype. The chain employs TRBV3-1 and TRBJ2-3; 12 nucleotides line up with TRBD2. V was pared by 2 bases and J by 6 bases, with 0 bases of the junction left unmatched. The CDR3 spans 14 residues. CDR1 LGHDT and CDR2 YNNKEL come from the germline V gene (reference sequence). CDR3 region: CASSQTSGGDTQYF. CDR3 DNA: TGTGCCAGCAGCCAAACTAGCGGGGGGGATACGCAGTATTTT.

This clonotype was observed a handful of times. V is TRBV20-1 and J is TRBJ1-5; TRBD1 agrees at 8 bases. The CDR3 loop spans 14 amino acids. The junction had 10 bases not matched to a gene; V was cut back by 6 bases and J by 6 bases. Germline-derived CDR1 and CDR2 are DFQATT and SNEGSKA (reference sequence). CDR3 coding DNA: TGCAGTGCCGGGGCAGGGGGCTGGACTCAGCCCCAGCATTTT. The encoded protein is CSAGAGGWTQPQHF.

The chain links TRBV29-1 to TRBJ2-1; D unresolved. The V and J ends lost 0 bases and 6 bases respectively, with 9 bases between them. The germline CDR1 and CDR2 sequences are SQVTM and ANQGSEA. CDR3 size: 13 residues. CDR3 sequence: CSVEDPQSNEQFF. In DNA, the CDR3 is TGCAGCGTTGAAGATCCTCAATCCAATGAGCAGTTCTTC.

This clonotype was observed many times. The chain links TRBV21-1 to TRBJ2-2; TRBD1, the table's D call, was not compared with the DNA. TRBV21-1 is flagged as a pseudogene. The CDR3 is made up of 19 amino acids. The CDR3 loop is CASSKPSRQWSFIPGELFF. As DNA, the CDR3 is TGTGCCAGCAGCAAACCCAGCAGACAGTGGTCGTTTATCCCCGGGGAGCTGTTTTTT.

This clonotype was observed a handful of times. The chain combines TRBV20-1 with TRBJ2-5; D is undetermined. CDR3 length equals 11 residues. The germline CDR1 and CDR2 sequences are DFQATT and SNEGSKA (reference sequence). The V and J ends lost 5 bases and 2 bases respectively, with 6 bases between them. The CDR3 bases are TGCAGTGCTCAACATCAAGAGACCCAGTACTTC. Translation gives CSAQHQETQYF.